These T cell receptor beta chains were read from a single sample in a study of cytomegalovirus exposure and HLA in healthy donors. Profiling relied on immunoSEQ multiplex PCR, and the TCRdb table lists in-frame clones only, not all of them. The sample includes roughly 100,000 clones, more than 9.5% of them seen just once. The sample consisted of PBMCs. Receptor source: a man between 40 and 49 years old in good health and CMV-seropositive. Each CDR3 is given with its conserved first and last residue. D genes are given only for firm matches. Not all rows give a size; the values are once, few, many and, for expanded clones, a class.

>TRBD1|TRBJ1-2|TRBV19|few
CASSTPGTGGKDYGYTF
TGTGCCAGTAGTACCCCAGGGACAGGGGGAAAAGACTATGGCTACACCTTC
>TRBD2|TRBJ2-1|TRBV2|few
CASATETSGAGNEQFF
TGTGCCAGCGCGACCGAGACTAGCGGAGCCGGGAATGAGCAGTTCTTC
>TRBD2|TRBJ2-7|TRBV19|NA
CASSIDFLAGGSDNEQYF
TGTGCCAGTAGTATAGATTTCCTAGCGGGAGGGTCAGACAACGAGCAGTACTTC
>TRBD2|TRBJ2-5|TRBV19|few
CASMAREGRETQYF
TGTGCCAGTATGGCGCGGGAGGGCCGAGAGACCCAGTACTTC
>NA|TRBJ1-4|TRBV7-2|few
CASSLSQTNEKLFF
TGTGCCAGCAGCTTGAGCCAAACTAATGAAAAACTGTTTTTT
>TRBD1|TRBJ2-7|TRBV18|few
CASSPTGGSFYEQYF
TGTGCCAGCTCACCTACAGGGGGGTCCTTCTACGAGCAGTACTTC
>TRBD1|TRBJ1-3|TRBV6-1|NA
CASSLTGRFGNTIYF
TGTGCCAGCAGCCTGACAGGGAGGTTTGGAAACACCATATATTTT
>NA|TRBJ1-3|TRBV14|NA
CASSQDFFSGNTIYF
TGTGCCAGCAGCCAAGATTTCTTCTCTGGAAACACCATATATTTT
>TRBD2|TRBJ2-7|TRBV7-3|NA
CASRVELAGAREQYF
TGTGCCAGCAGGGTCGAACTAGCGGGAGCTCGTGAGCAGTACTTC
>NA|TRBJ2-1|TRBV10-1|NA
CASSEAPGGGNNNEQFF
TGCGCCAGCAGTGAGGCCCCGGGGGGCGGGAACAACAATGAGCAGTTCTTC
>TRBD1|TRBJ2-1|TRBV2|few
CASTERTGGSYNEQFF
TGTGCCAGCACAGAAAGGACAGGGGGCTCCTACAATGAGCAGTTCTTC
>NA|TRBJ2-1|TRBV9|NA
CASSPSSQPGWNEQFF
TGTGCCAGCAGCCCCTCTTCTCAGCCGGGGTGGAATGAGCAGTTCTTC
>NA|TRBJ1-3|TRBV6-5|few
CASSKTGFPGNTIYF
TGTGCCAGCAGTAAGACAGGCTTTCCGGGAAACACCATATATTTT
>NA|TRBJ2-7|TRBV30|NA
CAWSTGQSTYEQYF
TGTGCCTGGAGTACAGGACAGTCGACCTACGAGCAGTACTTC
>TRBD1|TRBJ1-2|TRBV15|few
CATSSLRDRHNYGYTF
TGTGCCACCAGCTCATTAAGGGACAGGCATAACTATGGCTACACCTTC
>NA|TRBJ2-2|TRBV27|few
CASSLWGQGWELFF
TGTGCCAGCAGTTTATGGGGGCAGGGGTGGGAGCTGTTTTTT
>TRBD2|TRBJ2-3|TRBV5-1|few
CASSLRGLAGGTDTQYF
TGCGCCAGCAGCCTACGAGGCCTAGCGGGAGGCACAGATACGCAGTATTTT
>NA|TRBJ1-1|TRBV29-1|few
CSVSDYLRTEAFF
TGCAGCGTTTCGGACTATTTAAGAACTGAAGCTTTCTTT
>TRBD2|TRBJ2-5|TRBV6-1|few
CASSEALAGVWETQYF
TGTGCCAGCAGTGAAGCTCTTGCGGGAGTATGGGAGACCCAGTACTTC
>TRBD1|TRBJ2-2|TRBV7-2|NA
CASSLAGGANTGELFF
TGTGCCAGCAGCTTAGCAGGGGGCGCGAACACCGGGGAGCTGTTTTTT
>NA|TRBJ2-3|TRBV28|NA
CASSLRGPPDTQYF
TGTGCCAGCAGTTTGCGGGGCCCTCCAGATACGCAGTATTTT
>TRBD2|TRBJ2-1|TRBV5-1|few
CASSLASSGSSLSSYNEQFF
TGCGCCAGCAGCTTGGCCTCTAGCGGGAGCTCCCTAAGCTCCTACAATGAGCAGTTCTTC
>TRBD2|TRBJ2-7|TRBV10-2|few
CASSWTSGSYEQYF
TGCGCCAGCAGCTGGACTAGCGGGAGCTACGAGCAGTACTTC